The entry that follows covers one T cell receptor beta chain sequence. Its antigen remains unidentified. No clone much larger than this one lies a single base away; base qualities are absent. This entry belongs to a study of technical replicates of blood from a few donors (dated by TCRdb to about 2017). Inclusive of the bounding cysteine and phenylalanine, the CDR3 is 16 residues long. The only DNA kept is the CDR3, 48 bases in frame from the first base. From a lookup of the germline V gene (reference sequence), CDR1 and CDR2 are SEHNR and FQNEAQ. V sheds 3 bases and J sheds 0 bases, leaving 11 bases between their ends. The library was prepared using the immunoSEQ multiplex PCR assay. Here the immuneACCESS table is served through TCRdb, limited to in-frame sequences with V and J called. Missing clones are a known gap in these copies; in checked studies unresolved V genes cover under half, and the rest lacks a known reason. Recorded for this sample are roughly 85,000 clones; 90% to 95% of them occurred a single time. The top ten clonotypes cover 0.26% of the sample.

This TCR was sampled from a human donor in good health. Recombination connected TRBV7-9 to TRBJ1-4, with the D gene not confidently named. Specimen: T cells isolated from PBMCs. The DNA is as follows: TGTGCCAGCAGCTTTCTCCGGGTCGCAACTAATGAAAAACTGTTTTTT. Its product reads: CASSFLRVATNEKLFF.